This T cell receptor (beta chain) stems from a study of blood T cell repertoires in COVID-19. Overall study: Sites across the United States, Italy and Spain contributed samples from acute and convalescent COVID-19. T cells, B-cell-depleted T cells, or PBMCs provided the cDNA or gDNA that served as material.

In germline, CDR1 is SGHDT, CDR2 YYEEEE. The CDR3 is 17 residues long. V was shortened by 0 bases and J by 3 bases, with 13 bases between the two germline ends. Original methodology: Amplifying reference gene primers gave estimates of nucleated cell counts. Assay: immunoSEQ multiplex PCR; the TCRdb copy retains only in-frame clones and omits some. The V and J calls and clone size are taken from that table; D and trimming were inferred from the DNA. The sample lists some 150,000 clones, approximately 90% seen once, with about 4.6% in the top ten. This clone was found once. The sequenced sample was peripheral blood. This clonotype originated in a woman aged 55-70 years with active or convalescent COVID-19. The chain joins TRBV5-6 to TRBJ2-6; possibly TRBD1 for D (6 bases). The CDR3: CASSLVVGGSGANVLTF. The CDR3 bases are TGTGCCAGCAGCTTGGTGGTAGGGGGAAGTGGGGCCAACGTCCTGACTTTC.